This T cell receptor (beta chain) was obtained from a study of T cells in Graves' hyperthyroidism and ophthalmopathy. Study at large: Before treatment of any kind, peripheral blood was taken at initial diagnosis. The study's findings and limits: From stable hyperthyroidism, ophthalmopathy was set apart by a 13 V-J model.

There are many counts of this clonotype. Its target is unknown. The ends were cut back, 4 bases at V and 4 bases at J, with 10 bases in the middle. The CDR3 sequence is 13 residues long. The germline V gene has CDR1 SGHRS and CDR2 YFSETQ. Amplified TCR beta CDR3 regions derived from RNA transcripts. Primed by the HTBI set, a first-round RT-PCR was run on the TCR CDR3. TCRdb recomputed calls from the multiplex PCR reads with MiXCR, one row per CDR3 protein. Found here are about 300,000 distinct CDR3 sequences, roughly 15% of them singletons; the top ten hold roughly 8.2%. The specimen was blood. The chain couples TRBV5-1 to TRBJ2-3; perhaps D is TRBD1 or TRBD2 (6 bases each). The clonotype comes from a woman aged 40 to 50 with Graves' hyperthyroidism. The CDR3 DNA sequence: TGCGCCAGCAGCCCAGGGGAGGCAGATACGCAGTATTTT. Translating it yields CASSPGEADTQYF. The whole variable domain, filled in from reference TRBV5-1 and TRBJ2-3, reads KAGVTQTPRYLIKTRGQQVTLSCSPISGHRSVSWYQQTPGQGLQFLFEYFSETQRNKGNFPGRFSGRQFSNSRSEMNVSTLELGDSALYLCASSPGEADTQYFGPGTRLTVL.